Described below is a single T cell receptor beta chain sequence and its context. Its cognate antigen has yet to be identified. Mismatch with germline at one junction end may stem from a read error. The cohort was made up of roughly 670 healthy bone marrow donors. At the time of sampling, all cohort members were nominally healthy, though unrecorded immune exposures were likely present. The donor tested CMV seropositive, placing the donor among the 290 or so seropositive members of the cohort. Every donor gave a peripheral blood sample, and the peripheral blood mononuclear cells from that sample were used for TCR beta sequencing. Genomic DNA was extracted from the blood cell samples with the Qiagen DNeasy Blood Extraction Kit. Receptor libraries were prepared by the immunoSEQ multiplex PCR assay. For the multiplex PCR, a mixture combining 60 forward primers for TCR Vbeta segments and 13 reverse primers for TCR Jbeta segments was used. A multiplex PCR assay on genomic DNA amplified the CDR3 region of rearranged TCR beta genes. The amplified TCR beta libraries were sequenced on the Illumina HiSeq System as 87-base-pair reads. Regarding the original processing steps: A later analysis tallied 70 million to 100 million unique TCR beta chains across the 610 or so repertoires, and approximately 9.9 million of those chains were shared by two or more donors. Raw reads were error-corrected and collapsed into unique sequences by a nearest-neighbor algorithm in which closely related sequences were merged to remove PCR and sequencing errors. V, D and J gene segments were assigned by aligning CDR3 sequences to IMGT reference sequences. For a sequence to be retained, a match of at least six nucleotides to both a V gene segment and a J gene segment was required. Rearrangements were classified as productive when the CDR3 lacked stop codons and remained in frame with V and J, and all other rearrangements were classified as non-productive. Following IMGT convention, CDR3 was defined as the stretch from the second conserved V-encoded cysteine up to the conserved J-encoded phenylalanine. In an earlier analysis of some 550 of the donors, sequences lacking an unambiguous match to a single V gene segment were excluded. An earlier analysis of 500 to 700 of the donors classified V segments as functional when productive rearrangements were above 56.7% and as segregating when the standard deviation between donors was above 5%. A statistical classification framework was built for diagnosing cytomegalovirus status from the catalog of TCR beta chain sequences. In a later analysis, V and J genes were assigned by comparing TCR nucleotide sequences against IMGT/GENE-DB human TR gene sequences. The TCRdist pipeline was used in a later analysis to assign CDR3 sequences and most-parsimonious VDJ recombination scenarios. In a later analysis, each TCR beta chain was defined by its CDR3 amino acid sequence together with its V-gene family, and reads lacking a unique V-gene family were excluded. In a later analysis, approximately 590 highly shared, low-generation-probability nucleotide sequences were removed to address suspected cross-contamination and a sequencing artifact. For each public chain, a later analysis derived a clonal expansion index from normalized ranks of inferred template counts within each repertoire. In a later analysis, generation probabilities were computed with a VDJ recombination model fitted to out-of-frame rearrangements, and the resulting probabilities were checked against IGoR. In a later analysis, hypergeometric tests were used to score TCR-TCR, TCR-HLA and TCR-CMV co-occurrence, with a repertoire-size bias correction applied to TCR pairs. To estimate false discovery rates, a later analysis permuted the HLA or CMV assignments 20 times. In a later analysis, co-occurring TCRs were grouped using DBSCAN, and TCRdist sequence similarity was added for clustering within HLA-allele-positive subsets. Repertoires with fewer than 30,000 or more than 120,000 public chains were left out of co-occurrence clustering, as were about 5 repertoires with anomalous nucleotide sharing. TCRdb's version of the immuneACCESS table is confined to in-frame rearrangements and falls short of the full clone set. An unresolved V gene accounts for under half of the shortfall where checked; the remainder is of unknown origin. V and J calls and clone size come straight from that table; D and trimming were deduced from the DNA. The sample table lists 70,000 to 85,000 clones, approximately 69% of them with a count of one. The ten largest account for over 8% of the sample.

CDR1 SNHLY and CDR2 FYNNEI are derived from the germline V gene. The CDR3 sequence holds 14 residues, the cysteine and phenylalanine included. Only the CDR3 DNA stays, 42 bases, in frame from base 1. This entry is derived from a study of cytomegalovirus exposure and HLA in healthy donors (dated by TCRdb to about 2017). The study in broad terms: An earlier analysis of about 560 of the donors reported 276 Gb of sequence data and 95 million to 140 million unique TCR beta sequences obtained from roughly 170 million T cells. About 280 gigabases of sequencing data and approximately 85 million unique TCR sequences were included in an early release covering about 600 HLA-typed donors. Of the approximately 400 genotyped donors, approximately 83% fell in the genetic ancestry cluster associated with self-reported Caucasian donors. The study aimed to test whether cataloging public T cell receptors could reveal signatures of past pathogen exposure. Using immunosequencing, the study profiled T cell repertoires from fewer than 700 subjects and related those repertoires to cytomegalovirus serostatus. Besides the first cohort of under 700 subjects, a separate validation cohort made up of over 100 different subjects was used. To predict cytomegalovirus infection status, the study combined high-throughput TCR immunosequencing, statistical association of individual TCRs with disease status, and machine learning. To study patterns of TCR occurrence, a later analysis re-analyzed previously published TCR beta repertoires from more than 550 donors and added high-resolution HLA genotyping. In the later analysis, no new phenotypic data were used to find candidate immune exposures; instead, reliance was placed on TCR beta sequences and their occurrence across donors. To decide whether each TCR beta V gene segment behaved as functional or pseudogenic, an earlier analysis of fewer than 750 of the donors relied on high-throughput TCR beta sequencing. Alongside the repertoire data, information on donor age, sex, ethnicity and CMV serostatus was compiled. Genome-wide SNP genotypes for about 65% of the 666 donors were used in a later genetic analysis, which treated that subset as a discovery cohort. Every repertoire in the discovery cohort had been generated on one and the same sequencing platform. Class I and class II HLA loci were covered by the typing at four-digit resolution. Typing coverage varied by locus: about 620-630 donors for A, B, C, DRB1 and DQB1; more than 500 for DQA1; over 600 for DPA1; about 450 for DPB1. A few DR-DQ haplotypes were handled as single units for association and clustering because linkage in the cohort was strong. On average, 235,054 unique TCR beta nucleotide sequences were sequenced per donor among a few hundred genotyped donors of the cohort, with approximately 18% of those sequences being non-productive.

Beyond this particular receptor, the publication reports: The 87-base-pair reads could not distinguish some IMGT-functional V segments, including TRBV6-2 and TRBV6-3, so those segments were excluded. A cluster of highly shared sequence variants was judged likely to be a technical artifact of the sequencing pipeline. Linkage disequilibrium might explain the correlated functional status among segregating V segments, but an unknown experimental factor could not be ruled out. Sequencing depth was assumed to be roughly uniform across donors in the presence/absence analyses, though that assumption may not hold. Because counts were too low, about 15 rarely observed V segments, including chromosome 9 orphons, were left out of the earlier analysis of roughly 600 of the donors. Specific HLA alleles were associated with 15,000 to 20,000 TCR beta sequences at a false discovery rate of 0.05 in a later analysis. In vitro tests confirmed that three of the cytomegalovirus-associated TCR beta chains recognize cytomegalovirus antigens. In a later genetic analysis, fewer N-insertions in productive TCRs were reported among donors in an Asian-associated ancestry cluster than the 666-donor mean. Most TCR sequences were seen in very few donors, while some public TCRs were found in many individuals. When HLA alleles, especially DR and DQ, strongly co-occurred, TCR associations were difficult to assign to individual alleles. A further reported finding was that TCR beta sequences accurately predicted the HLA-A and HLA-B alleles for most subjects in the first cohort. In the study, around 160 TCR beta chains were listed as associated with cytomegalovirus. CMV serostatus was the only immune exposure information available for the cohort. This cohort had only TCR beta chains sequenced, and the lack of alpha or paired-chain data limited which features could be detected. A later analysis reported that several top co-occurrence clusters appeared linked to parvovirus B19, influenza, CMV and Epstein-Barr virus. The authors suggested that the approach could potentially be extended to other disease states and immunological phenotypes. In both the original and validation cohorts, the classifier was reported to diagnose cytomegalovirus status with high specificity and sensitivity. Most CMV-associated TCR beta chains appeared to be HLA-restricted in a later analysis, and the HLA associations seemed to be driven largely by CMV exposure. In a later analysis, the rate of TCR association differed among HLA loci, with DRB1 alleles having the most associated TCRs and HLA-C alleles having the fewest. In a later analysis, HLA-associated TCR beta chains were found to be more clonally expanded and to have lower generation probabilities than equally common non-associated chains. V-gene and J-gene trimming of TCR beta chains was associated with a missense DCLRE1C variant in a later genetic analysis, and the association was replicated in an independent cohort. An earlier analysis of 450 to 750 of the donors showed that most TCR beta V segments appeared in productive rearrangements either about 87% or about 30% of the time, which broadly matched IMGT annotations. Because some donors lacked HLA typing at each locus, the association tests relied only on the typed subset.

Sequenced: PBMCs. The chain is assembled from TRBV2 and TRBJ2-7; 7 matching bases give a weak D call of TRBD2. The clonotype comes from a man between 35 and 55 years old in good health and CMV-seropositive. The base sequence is TGTGCCAGCAGTGAAGCGAGAGGAGGGGGGGTAGGTGGCTTC. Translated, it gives CASSEARGGGVGGF. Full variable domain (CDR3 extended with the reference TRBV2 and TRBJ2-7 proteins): EPEVTQTPSHQVTQMGQEVILRCVPISNHLYFYWYRQILGQKVEFLVSFYNNEISEKSEIFDDQFSVERPDGSNFTLKIRSTKLEDSAMYFCASSEARGGGVGGFGPGTRLTVT.